Only a few counts were recorded for the clone carrying this TCR beta chain. The antigen is unknown. Unique molecular identifiers were incorporated into the prepared TCRbeta library. MiXCR, run by TCRdb on the PCR reads, gives a single entry per CDR3 protein. The table lists around 800,000 distinct CDR3 sequences, approximately 15% of them singletons. The sample is drawn from a study of T-cell reconstitution after alpha-beta-depleted transplantation in children. General observations from the study: From newly produced T cells came most of the T-cell counts and diversity one year after transplant. About two months after transplant, alpha-beta T cells reportedly came from several hundred expanded graft clones.

This TCR was recovered from a male patient younger than 18 who had a stem cell transplant for acute lymphoblastic leukemia, so the T cells may come from the graft donor. This specimen consisted of PBMCs, mostly from graft donor cells, obtained 360 days after TCRalphabeta/CD19-depleted stem cell transplant.

The CDR3 DNA is TGTGCCATCAGAGGGGTTTATGGCTACACCTTC. Translated, it gives CAIRGVYGYTF. The gene calls are TRBV2 and TRBJ1-2, with D possibly TRBD1 on 5 matching bases. Germline CDR1 SNHLY, CDR2 FYNNEI. Trimming removed 10 bases at V and 5 bases at J, with 11 bases between. This CDR3 has 11 residues.